This T cell receptor beta chain was captured in a study of T cells in women clearing cervical HPV infection. Remarks on this clone: Its antigen is not identified. The DNA ends 3 residues before the CDR3 does, and the rest of the CDR3 is filled in from the germline J gene.

Germline V gene data show CDR1 as SEHNR and CDR2 as FQNEAQ (reference sequence). The CDR3 loop spans 12 amino acids. TCRdb's copy holds only in-frame clones and misses some; the assay was immunoSEQ multiplex PCR. The data show about 36,000 clones, and the top ten clones hold approximately 1.5%. Study conclusions and caveats: Effector/memory and HPV-specific T cells were not isolated, and association timing is unknown. Cases and controls were distinguished at AUC around 0.8 by richness and V genes. CIN3+ cases had significantly higher TCR repertoire richness than controls, but evenness did not differ.

The genes are TRBV7-9 and TRBJ1-2, with D unresolved. This clonotype was obtained from a woman between 18 and 70 years old with a cervical HPV16 infection that either progressed to CIN3+ or cleared (not recorded which). The sample comprised blood buffy coat. The sequenced part of the CDR3 DNA is TGTGCCAGCAGCTTAAGTAAGGGCGAC. It yields the protein CASSLSKGD. The whole CDR3 protein is CASSLSKGDYTF.